The clone carrying this T cell receptor (beta chain) has a single count. Its antigen is as yet unknown. This specimen comes from a study of shared clonotypes between healthy human individuals. Whole-study context: Sampling drew on donors who were a couple of women and three men aged 18 to 49. Whole-study findings and limits: Relative to clonotypes present in all four donors, those not shared had lower generation probabilities.

Running of the assay took place at deep level. This table comes from immunoSEQ multiplex PCR, and its TCRdb copy is limited to in-frame clones, with some not included. The sample contains about 2 million clones, approximately 95% of which appear only once. Germline assignment: CDR1 KGHSH and CDR2 LQKENI. Trimming stripped 3 bases from V and 4 bases from J, with 19 bases between. The CDR3 is 16 amino acids. This TCR was recovered from a man aged 18 to 30 in good health. Sequenced: naive CD4+ T cells sorted from blood. Subset here: CD45RA+ positively selected. V is TRBV18 and J is TRBJ2-7; D unresolved. CDR3 bases: TGTGCCAGCTCACCGCCCCCGGGTTTCAATGTTTACGAGCAGTACTTC. Its protein product is CASSPPPGFNVYEQYF.